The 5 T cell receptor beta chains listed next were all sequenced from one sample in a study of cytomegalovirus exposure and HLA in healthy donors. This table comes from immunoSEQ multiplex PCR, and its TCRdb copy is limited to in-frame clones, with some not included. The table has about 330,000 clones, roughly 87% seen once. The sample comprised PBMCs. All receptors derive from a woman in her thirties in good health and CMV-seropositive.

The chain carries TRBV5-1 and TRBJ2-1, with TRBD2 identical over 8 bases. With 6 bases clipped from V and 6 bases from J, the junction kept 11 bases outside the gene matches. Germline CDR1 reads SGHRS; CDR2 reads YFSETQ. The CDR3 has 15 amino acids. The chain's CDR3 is CASTSPGLGVNEQFF. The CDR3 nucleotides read TGCGCCAGCACCTCGCCGGGACTAGGTGTCAATGAGCAGTTCTTC.

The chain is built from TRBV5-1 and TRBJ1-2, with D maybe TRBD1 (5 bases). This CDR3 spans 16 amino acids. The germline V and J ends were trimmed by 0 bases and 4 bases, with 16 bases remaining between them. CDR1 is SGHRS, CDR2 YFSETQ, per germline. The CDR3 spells CASSLGGATNSYGYTF. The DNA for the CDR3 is TGCGCCAGCAGCTTGGGAGGGGCGACCAACTCCTATGGCTACACCTTC.

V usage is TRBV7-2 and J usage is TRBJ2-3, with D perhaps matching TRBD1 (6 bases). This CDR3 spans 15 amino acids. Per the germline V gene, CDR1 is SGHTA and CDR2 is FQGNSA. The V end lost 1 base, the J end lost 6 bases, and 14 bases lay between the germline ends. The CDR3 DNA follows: TGTGCCAGCAGCTTAGGAGGGGGTAGAGTGGATACGCAGTATTTT. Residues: CASSLGGGRVDTQYF.

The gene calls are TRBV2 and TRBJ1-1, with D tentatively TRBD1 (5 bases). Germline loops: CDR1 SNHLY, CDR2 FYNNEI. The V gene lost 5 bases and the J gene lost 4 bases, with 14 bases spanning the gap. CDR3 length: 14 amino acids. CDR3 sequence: CASSQDRGVTEAFF. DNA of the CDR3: TGTGCCAGCAGTCAAGACCGGGGGGTCACTGAAGCTTTCTTT.

The CDR3 spells CASTLGGPSYEQYF. The CDR3, as DNA: TGTGCCAGCACCCTAGGCGGGCCGTCCTACGAGCAGTACTTC. This rearrangement joins TRBV6-5 to TRBJ2-7, with D perhaps TRBD2 (5 bases). V was clipped by 7 bases and J by 1 base, with 14 bases between them. The CDR3 runs to 14 residues. Germline V CDR1 and CDR2: MNHEY, SVGAGI.